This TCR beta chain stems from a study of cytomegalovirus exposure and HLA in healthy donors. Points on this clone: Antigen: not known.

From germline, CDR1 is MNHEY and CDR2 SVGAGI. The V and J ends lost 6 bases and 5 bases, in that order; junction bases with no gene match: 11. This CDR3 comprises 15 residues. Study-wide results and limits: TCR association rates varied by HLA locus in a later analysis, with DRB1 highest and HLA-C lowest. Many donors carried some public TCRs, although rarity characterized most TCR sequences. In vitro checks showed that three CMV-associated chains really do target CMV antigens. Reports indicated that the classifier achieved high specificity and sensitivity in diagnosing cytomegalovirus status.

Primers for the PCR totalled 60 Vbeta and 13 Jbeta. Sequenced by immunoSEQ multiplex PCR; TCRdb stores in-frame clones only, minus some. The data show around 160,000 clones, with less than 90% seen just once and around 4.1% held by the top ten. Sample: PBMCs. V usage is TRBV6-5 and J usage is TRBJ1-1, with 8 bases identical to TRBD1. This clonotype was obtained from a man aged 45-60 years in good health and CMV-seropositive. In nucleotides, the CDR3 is TGTGCCAGCAGGCCCGACAGGGGAGTAGGGACTGAAGCTTTCTTT. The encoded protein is CASRPDRGVGTEAFF.